These 13 T cell receptor beta chains share one sample of origin, sequenced in a study of T cell responses to AZD1222 COVID-19 vaccine (dated by TCRdb to the early 2020s). Library preparation used the immunoSEQ multiplex PCR assay. The immuneACCESS repertoire file appears here via TCRdb, limited to in-frame rearrangements. These files lack a portion of the clones; in checked studies, under half of the deficit traces to unresolved V genes, and the cause of the others is not known. The sample has 100,000 or so clones on record, 70% to 90% of them singletons. The ten largest clonotypes hold about 14% of the sample. This sample's time point label indicates: baseline before first vaccination. The sample was peripheral blood, taken on day 0 of AZD1222 vaccination. The receptors stem from an adult in good health.

This CDR3 is CAISVLTGANTEAFF. As DNA, the CDR3 is TGTGCCATCAGTGTGTTGACAGGGGCAAACACTGAAGCTTTCTTT. The chain links TRBV10-3 to TRBJ1-1, with TRBD1 matching over 8 bases. Germline V gene sequence: CDR1 ENHRY, CDR2 SYGVKD. V lost 4 bases and J lost 2; bases outside the gene matches: 6. The CDR3 runs 15 residues.

V and J are TRBV10-3 and TRBJ2-3; unclear D gene. The CDR3 spans 13 residues. In germline, CDR1 is ENHRY, CDR2 SYGVKD. V lost 3 bases and J 1 base, leaving 5 bases between the germline ends. CDR3 amino acids: CAISDPGTDTQYF. The CDR3 region has the DNA TGTGCCATCAGTGATCCCGGCACAGATACGCAGTATTTT.

In the case of this clone: Different DNA sequences within this sample yield the same CDR3. The gene calls are TRBV3-1 (or the pseudogene TRBV3-2) and TRBJ2-2; 9 bases match TRBD1. The germline CDR1 and CDR2 sequences are LGHDT and YNNKEL (reference sequence). With V trimmed by 4 bases and J by 4 bases, 4 bases remained unmatched. The CDR3 is 15 residues long. In DNA form, the CDR3 reads TGTGCCAGCAGCCGAACAGGGGGCTCCACCGGGGAGCTGTTTTTT. Its protein product is CASSRTGGSTGELFF.

The chain uses TRBV6-5 and TRBJ1-1, with no clear D. The germline CDR1 and CDR2 sequences are MNHEY and SVGAGI. The CDR3 length is 13 residues. V dropped 6 bases and J dropped 4 bases, with 12 bases sitting between them. The DNA of the CDR3 is TGTGCCAGCAGCGCCACGGAGAGCACTGAAGCTTTCTTT. Amino acid sequence: CASSATESTEAFF.

V is TRBV11-1 and J is TRBJ2-3, with D possibly being TRBD2 (5 bases). The germline V gene encodes CDR1 SGHAT and CDR2 FQDESV (reference sequence). V lost 6 bases to trimming and J lost 3 bases, with 13 bases between them. CDR3 length equals 14 residues. This CDR3 is CASRSGIGTDTQYF. The CDR3 DNA is TGTGCCAGCAGATCGGGGATTGGAACAGATACGCAGTATTTT.

J is TRBJ1-1 and V is TRBV29-1; D remains ambiguous. The V gene lost 3 bases and the J gene lost 3 bases, with 8 bases spanning the gap. The CDR3 runs 12 residues. Germline lookup yields CDR1 SQVTM and CDR2 ANQGSEA. CDR3 residues: CSVEAAYTEAFF. The CDR3, as DNA: TGCAGCGTTGAGGCGGCCTACACTGAAGCTTTCTTT.

This chain connects TRBV6-5 to TRBJ2-1; possible D gene TRBD2, 5 bases. This CDR3 is built from 14 residues. Looked up from germline, CDR1 is MNHEY and CDR2 is SVGAGI. Between the trimmed V and J ends, which lost 6 bases and 2 bases, there was a span of 11 bases. The CDR3 bases are TGTGCCAGCAGACCCAGCGGTGCCTACAATGAGCAGTTCTTC. Protein: CASRPSGAYNEQFF.

This chain links TRBV7-9 with TRBJ1-2; no clear D gene. Germline-derived CDR1 and CDR2 are SEHNR and FQNEAQ (reference sequence). The CDR3 is made up of 13 amino acids. Trimming cost V 0 bases and J 4 bases, with 6 bases left between them. The CDR3 coding sequence is TGTGCCAGCAGCTTAGCATCTGGCTATGGCTACACCTTC. Protein product: CASSLASGYGYTF. The whole variable domain, filled in from reference TRBV7-9 and TRBJ1-2, reads DTGVSQNPRHKITKRGQNVTFRCDPISEHNRLYWYRQTLGQGPEFLTYFQNEAQLEKSRLLSDRFSAERPKGSFSTLEIQRTEQGDSAMYLCASSLASGYGYTFGSGTRLTVV.

The gene calls are TRBV19 and TRBJ2-7; perhaps TRBD2 as D (6 bases). V lost 3 bases and J lost 0, with 15 bases in between. This CDR3 spans 16 amino acids. Germline lookup yields CDR1 LNHDA and CDR2 SQIVND (reference sequence). CDR3 in amino acids: CASSIPGTESSYEQYF. The CDR3 region has the DNA TGTGCCAGTAGTATTCCCGGGACTGAGAGCTCCTACGAGCAGTACTTC.

This clone appeared a few times. The chain has TRBV12-3 or TRBV12-4 and TRBJ2-7; the D gene is possibly TRBD1 (6 bases). The CDR3 runs 13 residues. Trimming left V 6 bases short and J 5 bases short, with 14 bases between. CDR3 protein: CASSPRGFDEQYF. Here the CDR3 DNA reads TGTGCCAGCAGCCCGAGGGGGTTCGACGAGCAGTACTTC.

The table lists this clone with a count of one. V and J are TRBV12-5 and TRBJ2-7; the D gene is possibly TRBD2 (5 bases). Germline CDR1 and CDR2: LGHNT and FRNRAP. Trimming shortened V by 3 bases and J by 0 bases, and 12 bases separated the two germline ends. The CDR3 spans 15 residues. The CDR3 reads CASGFGNPSSYEQYF. CDR3 DNA: TGTGCTAGTGGTTTCGGGAACCCGAGCTCCTACGAGCAGTACTTC.

This chain joins TRBV3-1 (or the pseudogene TRBV3-2) and TRBJ2-7; 9 bases agree with TRBD1. The J segment lost 7 bases and the V segment lost 7 bases, leaving 14 bases of the junction unmatched. Germline V gives CDR1 LGHDT, CDR2 YNNKEL (reference sequence). The CDR3 runs 15 residues. CDR3 residues: CASTNRAGQGQEQYF. The CDR3 DNA reads as TGTGCCAGCACTAACCGCGCGGGACAGGGCCAAGAGCAGTACTTC.

The chain uses TRBV4-3 and TRBJ1-1; D unresolved. V was shortened by 0 bases and J by 8 bases, with 10 bases between the two germline ends. Per the germline V gene, CDR1 is LGHNA and CDR2 is YSLEER. The CDR3 covers 13 residues. Here the CDR3 reads CASSQDRELEAFF. In DNA form, the CDR3 reads TGCGCCAGCAGCCAAGATAGGGAGCTAGAAGCTTTCTTT.